The 11 T cell receptor beta chains below come from one sample, sequenced in a study of type 1 regulatory T cells. TCRdb recomputed calls from the reads with MiXCR, one row per CDR3 protein. The repertoire holds approximately 90,000 distinct CDR3 sequences, with roughly 31% as singletons. Sequencing used CD4+ T cells, either the whole sample or a sorted fraction (not recorded which). These receptors originate from a human donor in good health.

This sequence joins TRBV7-9 and TRBJ2-5; either TRBD1 or TRBD2 may supply D (5 bases each). The V and J ends lost 4 bases and 3 bases respectively, with 24 bases between them. Germline-derived CDR1 and CDR2 are SEHNR and FQNEAQ (reference sequence). The CDR3 is 18 residues long. The CDR3 DNA reads as TGTGCCAGCAGCTGGGAGTGGGGTTCAGGGCGGTATGAAGAGACCCAGTACTTC. The encoded protein is CASSWEWGSGRYEETQYF.

The V call is TRBV30, the J call TRBJ2-6; D unresolved. The CDR3 has 13 amino acids. Germline V gene sequence: CDR1 GTSNPN, CDR2 SVGIG (reference sequence). The germline V and J ends were trimmed by 0 bases and 7 bases, with 7 bases remaining between them. CDR3 in amino acids: CAWSVSTANVLTF. The CDR3 region has the DNA TGTGCCTGGAGTGTAAGTACCGCCAACGTCCTGACTTTC. The full variable domain, in which reference TRBV30 and TRBJ2-6 provide the parts outside the CDR3, is SQTIHQWPATLVQPVGSPLSLECTVEGTSNPNLYWYRQAAGRGLQLLFYSVGIGQISSEVPQNLSASRPQDRQFILSSKKLLLSDSGFYLCAWSVSTANVLTFGAGSRLTVL.

This clonotype was seen only a few times. The V gene is TRBV10-3, the J gene TRBJ2-7, with D tentatively TRBD1 (5 bases). V was pared by 0 bases and J by 2 bases, with 11 bases between. This CDR3 is 15 amino acids long. Germline loops: CDR1 ENHRY, CDR2 SYGVKD. In DNA, the CDR3 is TGTGCCATCAGTGAGTCGAAGCAGGGTCCCTACGAGCAGTACTTC. As protein: CAISESKQGPYEQYF.

CDR3 sequence: CASSLGRRTRETQYF. DNA for the CDR3: TGTGCCAGCAGCTTAGGCCGCCGTACACGAGAGACCCAGTACTTC. This sequence joins TRBV7-8 and TRBJ2-5; D gene ambiguous. Trimming cost V 1 base and J 4 bases, with 13 bases left between them. This CDR3 has 15 residues. CDR1 is SGHVS, CDR2 FQNEAQ, per germline.

The chain couples TRBV7-9 to TRBJ2-7; D not certain. The germline V and J ends were trimmed by 0 bases and 0 bases, with 9 bases remaining between them. Germline CDR1 is SEHNR and CDR2 is FQNEAQ (reference sequence). The CDR3 runs to 15 residues. CDR3 nucleotide sequence: TGTGCCAGCAGCTTAGCAGCGTCTAGCTCCTACGAGCAGTACTTC. Protein: CASSLAASSSYEQYF.

This clonotype showed up just a few times. The chain links TRBV6-5 to TRBJ2-3; the match to TRBD2 covers 13 bases. The trim removed 7 bases at V and 7 bases at J, leaving 11 bases unmatched. This CDR3 is built from 16 residues. From germline, CDR1 is MNHEY and CDR2 SVGAGI. CDR3 DNA sequence: TGTGCCAGCAAGGGATCAGGGACTAGCGGGATAAATACGCAGTATTTT. The encoded protein is CASKGSGTSGINTQYF.

The chain is built from TRBV24-1 and TRBJ2-3, with 9 bases lining up with TRBD2. The CDR3 extends over 16 amino acids. Germline loops: CDR1 KGHDR, CDR2 SFDVKD. Germline trimming cut 2 bases from V and 5 bases from J; bases unmatched to any gene: 7. The CDR3 DNA reads as TGTGCCACCAGTGATTCCTTCTATAGCGGGGGAGATACGCAGTATTTT. Protein sequence: CATSDSFYSGGDTQYF.

A few counts support this clonotype. The gene calls are TRBV2 and TRBJ2-7; D is possibly TRBD1 (6 bases). The CDR3 extends over 13 amino acids. Trimming left V 6 bases short and J 2 bases short, with 11 bases between. Per the germline V gene, CDR1 is SNHLY and CDR2 is FYNNEI. The CDR3 protein is CASRVTGTYEQYF. The CDR3 nucleotides read TGTGCCAGCAGGGTGACAGGTACCTACGAGCAGTACTTC.

V and J are TRBV19 and TRBJ1-5; 11 nucleotides agree with TRBD1. The length of the CDR3 is 15 residues. CDR1 is LNHDA, CDR2 SQIVND, per germline (reference sequence). V was pared by 6 bases and J by 3 bases, with 4 bases of the junction left unmatched. The CDR3 reads CASRDRGRDNQPQHF. The CDR3 DNA reads as TGTGCCAGTAGGGACAGGGGGCGAGACAATCAGCCCCAGCATTTT.

This clonotype turned up a few times. The chain combines TRBV12-3 or TRBV12-4 with TRBJ2-7; D unresolved. CDR3 length: 13 amino acids. V lost 1 base and J 2 bases, leaving 6 bases between the germline ends. CDR3: CASSLGRTYEQYF. The CDR3 DNA follows: TGTGCCAGCAGTTTAGGAAGGACCTACGAGCAGTACTTC.

The chain has TRBV5-1 and TRBJ2-7; 10 nucleotides agree with TRBD2. The CDR3 runs 14 residues. Germline V CDR1 and CDR2: SGHRS, YFSETQ. The trim removed 2 bases at V and 5 bases at J, leaving 4 bases unmatched. The CDR3 sequence: CASSFGTSGDEQYF. In DNA, the CDR3 is TGCGCCAGCAGCTTCGGAACTAGCGGGGACGAGCAGTACTTC.